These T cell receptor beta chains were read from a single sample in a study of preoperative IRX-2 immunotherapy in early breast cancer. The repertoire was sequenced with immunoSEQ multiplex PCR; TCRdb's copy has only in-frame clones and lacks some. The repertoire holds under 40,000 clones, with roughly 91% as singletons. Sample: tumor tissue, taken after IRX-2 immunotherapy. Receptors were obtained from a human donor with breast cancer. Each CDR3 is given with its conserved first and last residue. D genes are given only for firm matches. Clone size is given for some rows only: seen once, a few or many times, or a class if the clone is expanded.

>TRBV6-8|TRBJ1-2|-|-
CASSRSRGYRIYGYTF
TGTGCCAGCAGCCGCTCGAGGGGGTACAGAATTTATGGCTACACCTTC
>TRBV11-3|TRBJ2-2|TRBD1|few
CASSSRQGTGELFF
TGTGCCAGCAGCTCTCGACAGGGAACCGGGGAGCTGTTTTTT
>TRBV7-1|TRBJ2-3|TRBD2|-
CASSGVSTDTQYF
TGTGCCAGTAGCGGGGTAAGCACAGATACGCAGTATTTT
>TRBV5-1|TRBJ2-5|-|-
CASSVLGDVETQYF
TGCGCCAGCAGCGTGTTAGGTGATGTGGAGACCCAGTACTTC
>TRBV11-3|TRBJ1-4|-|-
CASSFGSQNEKLFF
TGTGCCAGCAGCTTCGGCAGCCAAAATGAAAAACTGTTTTTT
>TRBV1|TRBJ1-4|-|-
CASSQAQGGAGTNEKLFF
TGCGCCAGCAGCCAAGCACAAGGGGGCGCAGGGACTAATGAAAAACTGTTTTTT
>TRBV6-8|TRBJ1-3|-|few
CATTWEAGNTIYF
TGTGCCACCACATGGGAAGCGGGAAACACCATATATTTT
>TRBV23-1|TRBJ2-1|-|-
CASSQSRVRKSSYNEQFF
TGCGCCAGCAGTCAATCGAGAGTGAGGAAGAGCTCCTACAATGAGCAGTTCTTC
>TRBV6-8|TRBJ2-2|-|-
CASSRQGTSGAGELFF
TGTGCCAGCAGCCGCCAAGGGACTTCCGGGGCCGGGGAGCTGTTTTTT
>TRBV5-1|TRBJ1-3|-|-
CASSLMPQGNSGNTIYF
TGCGCCAGCAGCTTGATGCCCCAGGGAAACTCCGGAAACACCATATATTTT
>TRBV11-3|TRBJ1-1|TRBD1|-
CASSLVQGVRTEAFF
TGTGCCAGCAGCTTGGTCCAGGGGGTTAGGACTGAAGCTTTCTTT
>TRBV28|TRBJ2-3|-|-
CASSIRLAGGITDTQYF
TGTGCCAGCAGTATCAGACTAGCAGGGGGGATCACAGATACGCAGTATTTT
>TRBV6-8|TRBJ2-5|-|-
CASSYSLAPGARETQYF
TGTGCCAGCAGTTACTCTTTAGCTCCGGGGGCCCGAGAGACCCAGTACTTC
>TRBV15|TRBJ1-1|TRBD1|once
CATSRDRGTASRTEAFF
TGTGCCACCAGCAGAGATCGGGGGACAGCGAGTCGCACTGAAGCTTTCTTT
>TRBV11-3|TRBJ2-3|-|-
CASSFFPGASTDTQYF
TGTGCCAGCAGCTTCTTCCCAGGTGCTAGCACAGATACGCAGTATTTT
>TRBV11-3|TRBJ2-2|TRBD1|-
CASSLRPGGANTGELFF
TGTGCCAGCAGCTTACGACCAGGGGGCGCGAACACCGGGGAGCTGTTTTTT
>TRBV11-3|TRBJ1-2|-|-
CASSLGVGQGHGYTF
TGTGCCAGCAGCCTAGGGGTGGGGCAGGGACATGGCTACACCTTC
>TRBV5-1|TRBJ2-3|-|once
CASNNPLRSTDTQYF
TGCGCCAGCAATAACCCCCTTCGGAGCACAGATACGCAGTATTTT
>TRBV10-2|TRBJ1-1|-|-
CASKMTGNTEAFF
TGCGCCAGTAAAATGACAGGTAACACTGAAGCTTTCTTT
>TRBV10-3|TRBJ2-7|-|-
CAISESGGTYEQYF
TGTGCCATCAGTGAGTCCGGAGGCACCTACGAGCAGTACTTC
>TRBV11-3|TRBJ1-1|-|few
CASSLVPVNTEDFF
TGTGCCAGCAGCTTGGTTCCGGTGAACACTGAAGATTTCTTT
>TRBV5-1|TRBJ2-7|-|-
CASSLELGSSYEQYF
TGCGCCAGCAGCTTGGAGCTGGGAAGCTCCTACGAGCAGTACTTC
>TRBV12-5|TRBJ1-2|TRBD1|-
CASGLAPRQGRYGYTF
TGTGCTAGTGGTTTGGCCCCGCGACAGGGCCGCTATGGCTACACCTTC
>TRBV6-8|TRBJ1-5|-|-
CASSQSLPWGRQPQHF
TGTGCCAGCAGCCAGTCCCTGCCATGGGGGAGACAGCCCCAGCATTTT
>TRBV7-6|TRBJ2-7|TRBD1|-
CASSLPQGAGEQYF
TGTGCCAGCAGCTTGCCACAGGGGGCGGGTGAGCAGTACTTC
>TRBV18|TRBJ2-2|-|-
CASSTGTNTGELFF
TGTGCCAGCTCAACAGGAACGAACACCGGGGAGCTGTTTTTT
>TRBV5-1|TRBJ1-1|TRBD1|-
CASSSTGGSPEAFF
TGCGCCAGCAGCTCTACAGGGGGATCTCCTGAAGCTTTCTTT
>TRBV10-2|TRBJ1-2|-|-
CASSEAGANSNYGYTF
TGCGCCAGCAGTGAAGCCGGGGCCAATTCTAACTATGGCTACACCTTC
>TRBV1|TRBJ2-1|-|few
CASSQGGTSGEYNEQFF
TGCGCCAGCAGCCAAGGGGGGACTAGCGGGGAATACAATGAGCAGTTCTTC
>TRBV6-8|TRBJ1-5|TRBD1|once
CASRSPRHTGGNQPQHF
TGTGCCAGCAGGTCACCGCGGCACACAGGGGGCAATCAGCCCCAGCATTTT
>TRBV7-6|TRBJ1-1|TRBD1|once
CASSLTGTANTEAFF
TGTGCCAGCAGCTTAACTGGGACAGCGAACACTGAAGCTTTCTTT
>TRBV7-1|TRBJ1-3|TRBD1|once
CASSSGTGRTNTIYF
TGTGCCAGCAGCTCTGGGACAGGGAGGACGAACACCATATATTTT
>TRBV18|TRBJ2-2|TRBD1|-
CASSVPRTGSSGTGELFF
TGTGCCAGCTCAGTACCGAGGACAGGGAGTTCGGGCACCGGGGAGCTGTTTTTT
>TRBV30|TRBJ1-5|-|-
CAVRKGVNQPQHF
TGTGCCGTACGAAAGGGGGTTAATCAGCCCCAGCATTTT
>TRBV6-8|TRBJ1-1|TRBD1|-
CAIRGASPANTEAFF
TGTGCCATCAGGGGGGCTTCGCCGGCGAACACTGAAGCTTTCTTT
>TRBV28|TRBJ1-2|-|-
CASSSSGANYGYTF
TGTGCCAGCAGTTCGTCAGGTGCCAACTATGGCTACACCTTC
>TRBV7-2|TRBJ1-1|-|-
CASSFQSSTEAFF
TGTGCCAGCAGCTTCCAGTCGAGCACTGAAGCTTTCTTT
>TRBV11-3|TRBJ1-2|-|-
CASSQVPQSNGYTF
TGTGCCAGCAGCCAGGTGCCCCAGAGTAACGGCTACACCTTC
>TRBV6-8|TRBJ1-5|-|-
CASRGGMGFGNQPQHF
TGTGCCAGCAGGGGGGGCATGGGGTTTGGCAATCAGCCCCAGCATTTT
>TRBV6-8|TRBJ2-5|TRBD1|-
CASSYDRVQETQYF
TGTGCCAGCAGTTACGACAGGGTCCAAGAGACCCAGTACTTC
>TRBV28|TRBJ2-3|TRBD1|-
CASSLQGFSTDTQYF
TGTGCCAGCAGCCTACAGGGGTTTAGCACAGATACGCAGTATTTT
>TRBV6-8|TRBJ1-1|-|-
CASSYYGKNTEAFF
TGTGCCAGCAGTTACTACGGGAAGAACACTGAAGCTTTCTTT
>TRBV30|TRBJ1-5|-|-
CAWSGSFNQPQHF
TGTGCCTGGAGTGGGTCATTCAATCAGCCCCAGCATTTT
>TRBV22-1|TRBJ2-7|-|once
CASSLGQFYEQYF
TGTGCCAGCAGTTTAGGACAGTTCTACGAGCAGTACTTC
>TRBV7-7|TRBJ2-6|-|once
CARSRPQSSGANVLTF
TGTGCCAGAAGCCGGCCTCAGAGCTCTGGGGCCAACGTCCTGACTTTC
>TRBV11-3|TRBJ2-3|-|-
CASSHRGDLDTQYF
TGTGCCAGCAGCCACCGGGGAGACCTTGATACGCAGTATTTT
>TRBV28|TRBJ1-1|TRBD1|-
CASSSGGRGTEAFF
TGTGCCAGCAGTTCAGGGGGCAGGGGCACTGAAGCTTTCTTT
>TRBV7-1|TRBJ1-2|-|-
CASSRDTFYGYTF
TGTGCCAGCAGCAGGGACACCTTCTATGGCTACACCTTC
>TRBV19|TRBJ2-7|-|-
CASSIRDSLDEQYF
TGTGCCAGTAGTATCAGGGATTCGTTAGACGAGCAGTACTTC
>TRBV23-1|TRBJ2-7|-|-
CASSPFSQGSYEQYF
TGCGCCAGCAGCCCCTTTTCCCAGGGCTCCTACGAGCAGTACTTC
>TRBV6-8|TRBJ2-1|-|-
CASSYEGGYNEQFF
TGTGCCAGCAGTTACGAGGGGGGTTACAATGAGCAGTTCTTC
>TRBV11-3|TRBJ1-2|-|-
CASSLSLLLYGYTF
TGTGCCAGCAGCTTAAGTCTACTCCTCTATGGCTACACCTTC
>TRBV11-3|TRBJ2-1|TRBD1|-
CASSSQGALSSNEQFF
TGTGCCAGCAGCTCTCAGGGGGCGCTCTCCTCCAATGAGCAGTTCTTC
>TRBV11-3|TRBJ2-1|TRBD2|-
CASSLRSGTSGNNEQFF
TGTGCCAGCAGCTTACGGTCCGGGACTAGCGGGAACAATGAGCAGTTCTTC